These 3 T cell receptor beta chains were sequenced from one sample in a study of blood T cell repertoires in COVID-19. The protocol was immunoSEQ multiplex PCR, while the TCRdb copy is restricted to in-frame clones and leaves out a portion. Of around 340,000 clones in the sample, about 86% are singletons; the top ten hold about 4%. Sequenced sample: PBMCs or T cells enriched from blood (not recorded which). All receptors derive from a woman aged 40 to 55 with acute COVID-19.

The genes are TRBV18 and TRBJ2-1; D not certain. V dropped 0 bases and J dropped 0 bases, with 9 bases sitting between them. Germline lookup yields CDR1 KGHSH and CDR2 LQKENI. The CDR3 length is 16 residues. The CDR3 bases are TGTGCCAGCTCACCACCAACCGCCAGCTCCTACAATGAGCAGTTCTTC. Translated: CASSPPTASSYNEQFF. Full variable domain (outside the CDR3, taken from reference TRBV18 and TRBJ2-1): NAGVMQNPRHLVRRRGQEARLRCSPMKGHSHVYWYRQLPEEGLKFMVYLQKENIIDESGMPKERFSAEFPKEGPSILRIQQVVRGDSAAYFCASSPPTASSYNEQFFGPGTRLTVL.

V gene TRBV7-9 combines with J gene TRBJ2-1; D perhaps matches TRBD1 (5 bases). Looked up from germline, CDR1 is SEHNR and CDR2 is FQNEAQ (reference sequence). V lost 3 bases and J lost 8, with 14 bases in between. This CDR3 is 14 amino acids long. CDR3 sequence: CASSLVGVGHEQFF. For the CDR3, the DNA is TGTGCCAGCAGCTTGGTAGGGGTTGGGCATGAGCAGTTCTTC. Combining the CDR3 with reference TRBV7-9 and TRBJ2-1 gives the whole variable domain DTGVSQNPRHKITKRGQNVTFRCDPISEHNRLYWYRQTLGQGPEFLTYFQNEAQLEKSRLLSDRFSAERPKGSFSTLEIQRTEQGDSAMYLCASSLVGVGHEQFFGPGTRLTVL.

The chain combines TRBV19 with TRBJ2-7; 11 nucleotides line up with TRBD1. The CDR3 has 15 amino acids. V dropped 10 bases and J dropped 2; count of bases not matched to a gene: 10. Germline assignment: CDR1 LNHDA and CDR2 SQIVND (reference sequence). The DNA for the CDR3 is TGTGCCACCGGACAGGGGGCGGGCAATCCCTACGAGCAGTACTTC. Protein: CATGQGAGNPYEQYF.